The 13 T cell receptor beta chains presented below share a single source sample, sequenced in a study of blood T cells in healthy people across ages. Through a sample-barcoded 5' primer and a J-beta primer mix, a second PCR was run for roughly 6 to 11 cycles. TCRdb redid the calling of the 5' RACE reads with MiXCR, one entry per CDR3 protein. The sample records about 1.8 million distinct CDR3 sequences, about 50% being singletons. Sequences were obtained from blood. These receptors all come from a woman in her forties in good health.

This clonotype has more than one count but fewer than ten. The chain is built from TRBV7-2 and TRBJ2-3; D may be TRBD2 (6 bases). Trimming left V 5 bases short and J 1 base short, with 22 bases between. The CDR3 length is 18 residues. The germline V gene has CDR1 SGHTA and CDR2 FQGNSA. The CDR3 DNA reads TGTGCCAGCAGCCCACCTAAAGCCCTGAGGAGGGGCACAGATACGCAGTATTTT. Its protein product is CASSPPKALRRGTDTQYF.

The rearrangement joins TRBV20-1 to TRBJ2-7, with 7 nucleotides matching TRBD1. Trimming at V came to 1 base and at J to 8 bases, leaving 5 bases not matched to a gene. The CDR3 is made up of 12 amino acids. Germline V gene lookup returns CDR1 DFQATT and CDR2 SNEGSKA (reference sequence). CDR3 region: CSARGDRRKQYF. CDR3 coding DNA: TGCAGTGCTAGAGGGGACAGAAGAAAGCAGTACTTC.

In its sample, this clonotype was seen a few times. The chain has TRBV5-1 and TRBJ2-5; 10 bases map to TRBD2. CDR1 is SGHRS and CDR2 is YFSETQ in the germline V gene. This CDR3 has 16 amino acids. Trimming took 4 bases from V and 0 from J; bases not matched to a gene: 6. Here the CDR3 DNA reads TGCGCCAGCAGCGCGGGACTAGCGAAGAACCAAGAGACCCAGTACTTC. Translated, it gives CASSAGLAKNQETQYF.

Only a few counts were recorded for this clonotype. This chain links TRBV4-1 with TRBJ2-1; 9 nucleotides match TRBD2. The CDR3 extends over 15 amino acids. V trimming: 4 bases; J trimming: 7 bases; junction bases outside the gene matches: 8. CDR1 and CDR2 from the germline V gene are MGHRA and YSYEKL. The CDR3 reads CASSRRSGGLNEQFF. Written as DNA, the CDR3 is TGCGCCAGCAGCCGTCGTAGCGGGGGTCTGAATGAGCAGTTCTTC.

This clonotype was observed a handful of times. The chain links TRBV5-4 to TRBJ2-3; 9 bases fit TRBD2. Unmatched junction bases numbered 4, after V lost 2 bases and J lost 0 bases. CDR1 and CDR2 (germline): SGHNT, YYREEE (reference sequence). CDR3 length equals 16 residues. CDR3 protein: CASSFGGGASTDTQYF. The CDR3 coding sequence is TGTGCCAGCAGCTTTGGCGGGGGGGCGAGCACAGATACGCAGTATTTT.

This chain connects TRBV12-3 or TRBV12-4 to TRBJ2-3; weak D call: TRBD2 (6 bases). Trimming stripped 11 bases from V and 5 bases from J, with 14 bases between. The CDR3 has 12 amino acids. For the CDR3, the DNA is TGTGCCGCCGGTAGGGGAGGAGATACGCAGTATTTT. As protein: CAAGRGGDTQYF.

The genes are TRBV2 and TRBJ2-1; D might be TRBD2 (6 bases). V gave up 7 bases and J gave up 4 bases, with 17 bases separating them. The CDR3 sequence is 15 residues long. The V gene's germline CDR1 is SNHLY and CDR2 FYNNEI. The CDR3 sequence is CASTPSAGRYNEQFF. As DNA, the CDR3 is TGTGCCAGCACCCCTTCGGCGGGGCGATACAATGAGCAGTTCTTC.

In this sample, this clonotype turned up a few times. The gene calls are TRBV9 and TRBJ1-2; TRBD1 aligns across 8 bases. This CDR3 spans 17 amino acids. In germline, CDR1 is SGDLS, CDR2 YYNGEE. The V segment lost 2 bases and the J segment 3 bases; nucleotides outside the gene matches: 12. The DNA of the CDR3 is TGTGCCAGCAGCGTTGAATCCCAGGGGGCGTCCCACTATGGCTACACCTTC. Its translation is CASSVESQGASHYGYTF.

The chain is built from TRBV5-1 and TRBJ2-1; tentative D call: TRBD1 (5 bases). CDR3 length: 15 amino acids. V lost 3 bases to trimming and J lost 5 bases, with 15 bases between them. Germline V lookup: CDR1 SGHRS, CDR2 YFSETQ. CDR3 amino acids: CASSSTVGVNNEQFF. CDR3 coding DNA: TGCGCCAGCAGCTCGACAGTCGGAGTAAACAATGAGCAGTTCTTC.

The chain is built from TRBV7-9 and TRBJ1-3; D uncertain. Looked up from germline, CDR1 is SEHNR and CDR2 is FQNEAQ (reference sequence). This CDR3 is 14 amino acids long. Trimming took 3 bases from V and 1 from J, leaving 7 bases between them. CDR3 DNA sequence: TGTGCCAGCAGCTTCAAGTTATCTGGAAACACCATATATTTT. Protein: CASSFKLSGNTIYF.

This clonotype occurred a few times. V gene TRBV29-1 combines with J gene TRBJ2-5; possible D gene TRBD2, 6 bases. There are 11 residues in the CDR3. Germline lookup yields CDR1 SQVTM and CDR2 ANQGSEA. CDR3 amino acids: CAGLEGETQYF. The CDR3 bases are TGCGCCGGGCTGGAGGGGGAGACCCAGTACTTC.

The J gene is TRBJ2-5, the V gene TRBV2; 8 positions agree with TRBD1. Per the germline V gene, CDR1 is SNHLY and CDR2 is FYNNEI. V trimming: 3 bases; J trimming: 5 bases; junction bases outside the gene matches: 2. The CDR3 extends over 13 amino acids. The chain's CDR3 is CASSDHRGETQYF. CDR3 DNA: TGTGCCAGCAGTGATCACAGGGGGGAGACCCAGTACTTC.

This clonotype has a single count. The rearrangement uses TRBV7-2 and TRBJ1-2; D gene ambiguous. The ends were cut back, 7 bases at V and 1 base at J, with 16 bases in the middle. This CDR3 region has 15 residues. Germline loops: CDR1 SGHTA, CDR2 FQGNSA. CDR3 bases: TGTGCCAGCACCCCTATACCAAGACATAACTATGGCTACACCTTC. Residues: CASTPIPRHNYGYTF.